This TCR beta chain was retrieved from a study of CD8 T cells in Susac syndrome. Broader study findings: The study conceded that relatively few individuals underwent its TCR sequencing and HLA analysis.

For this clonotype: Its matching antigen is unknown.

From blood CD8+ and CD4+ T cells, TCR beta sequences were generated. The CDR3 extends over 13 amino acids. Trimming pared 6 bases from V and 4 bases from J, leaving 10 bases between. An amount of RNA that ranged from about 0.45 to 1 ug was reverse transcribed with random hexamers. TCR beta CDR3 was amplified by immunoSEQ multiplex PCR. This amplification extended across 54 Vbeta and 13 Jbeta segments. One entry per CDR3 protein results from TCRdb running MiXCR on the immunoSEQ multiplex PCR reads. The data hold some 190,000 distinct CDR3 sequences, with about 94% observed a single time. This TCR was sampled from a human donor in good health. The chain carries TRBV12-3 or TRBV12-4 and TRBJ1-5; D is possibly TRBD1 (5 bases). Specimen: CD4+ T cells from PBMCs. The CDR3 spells CASSLTENQPQHF. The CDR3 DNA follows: TGTGCCAGCAGCCTGACAGAAAATCAGCCCCAGCATTTT.